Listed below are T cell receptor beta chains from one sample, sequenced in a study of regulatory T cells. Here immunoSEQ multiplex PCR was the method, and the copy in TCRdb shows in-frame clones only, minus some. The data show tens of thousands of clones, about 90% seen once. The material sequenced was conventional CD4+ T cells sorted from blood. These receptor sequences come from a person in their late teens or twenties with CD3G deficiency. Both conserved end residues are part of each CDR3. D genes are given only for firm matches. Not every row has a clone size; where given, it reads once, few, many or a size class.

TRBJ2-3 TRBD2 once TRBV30 TGTGCCTGGAGTGTACTAGCGGGGGGCCGCACAGATACGCAGTATTTT CAWSVLAGGRTDTQYF
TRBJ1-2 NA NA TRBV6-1 TGTGCCAGCAGTGAAGCGTTCCGGGGGGCTGTCTATGGCTACACCTTC CASSEAFRGAVYGYTF
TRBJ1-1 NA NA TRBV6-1 TGTGCCAGCAGCCAAACAAGCACTGAAGCTTTCTTT CASSQTSTEAFF
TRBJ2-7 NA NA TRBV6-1 TGTGCCAGCAGTCGGGACATTAGCTCCTACGAGCAGTACTTC CASSRDISSYEQYF
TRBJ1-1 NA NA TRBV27 TGTGCCGGGGACCGGGCAGAAGCTTTCTTT CAGDRAEAFF
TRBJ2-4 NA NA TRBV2 TGTGCCAGCAAAGTGGGCGGCGGAGCCAAAAACATTCAGTACTTC CASKVGGGAKNIQYF
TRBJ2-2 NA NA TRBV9 TGTGCCAGCAGGGCGGACTTATTCACCGGGGAGCTGTTTTTT CASRADLFTGELFF
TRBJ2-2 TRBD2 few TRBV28 TGTGCCAGCAGTTACCATAGCGGGAGCACCGGGGAGCTGTTTTTT CASSYHSGSTGELFF
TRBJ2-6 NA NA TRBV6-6 TGTGCCAGCAGCCTGTCTGGCTCTGGGGCCAACGTCCTGACTTTC CASSLSGSGANVLTF
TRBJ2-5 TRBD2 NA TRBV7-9 TGTGCCAGCAGCTTAGAGCGGGAGTCAGAGACCCAGTACTTC CASSLERESETQYF
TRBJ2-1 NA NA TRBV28 TGTGCCAGCAGTTTATTGGGGGCTGAGCAGTTCTTC CASSLLGAEQFF
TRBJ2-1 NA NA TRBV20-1 TGCAGTGCTAAACAGGGTACGACGCAGTTCTTC CSAKQGTTQFF
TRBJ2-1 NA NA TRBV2 TGTGCCAGCAGTGTTGGGGGTCTCGGGATTTTTCTGCATGAGCAGTTCTTC CASSVGGLGIFLHEQFF
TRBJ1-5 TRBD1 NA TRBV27 TGTGCCAGCAGTCCCCGACAGGGAAATCAGCCCCAGCATTTT CASSPRQGNQPQHF
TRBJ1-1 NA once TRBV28 TGTGCCAGCAGTAGCTCACCGGGACGAGAGAACACTGAAGCTTTCTTT CASSSSPGRENTEAFF
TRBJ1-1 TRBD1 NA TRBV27 TGTGCCAGCAGCACCCGCCTTAGGGGGCTACCCGGGCGCGGCCAAATGAACACTGAAGCTTTCTTT CASSTRLRGLPGRGQMNTEAFF
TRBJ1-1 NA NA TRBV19 TGTGCCAGTAAGACTCATAGGGGGAACACTGAAGCTTTCTTT CASKTHRGNTEAFF
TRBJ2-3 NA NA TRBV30 TGTGCCTGGAGTTACCGGGACGCCGCGTCGCAGTATTTT CAWSYRDAASQYF
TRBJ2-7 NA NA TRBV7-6 TGTGCCAGCAGCTTAGCCTCATACTCCGAGCAGTACTTC CASSLASYSEQYF
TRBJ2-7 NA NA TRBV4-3 TGCGCCAGCAGCCATGACGGGTCCCTCTACGAGCAGTACTTC CASSHDGSLYEQYF
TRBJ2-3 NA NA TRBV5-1 TGCGCCAGCAGCTTGGGGGACATGGTACACACAGATACGCAGTATTTT CASSLGDMVHTDTQYF
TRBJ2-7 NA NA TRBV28 TGTGCCAGCAGTTTATCGGCAGGGGCGGGCGAGCAGTACTTC CASSLSAGAGEQYF
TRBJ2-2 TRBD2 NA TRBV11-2 TGTGCCAGCAGCAGCTATAGCGGGGGGGCCGGGGAGCTGTTTTTT CASSSYSGGAGELFF
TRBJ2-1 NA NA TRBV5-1 TGCGCCAGCAGCTTGGGCCACTCCTCCTACAATGAGCAGTTCTTC CASSLGHSSYNEQFF
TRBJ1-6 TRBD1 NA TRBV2 TGTGCCAGCAAAGGGACAGGGGGGAATTCACCCCTCCACTTT CASKGTGGNSPLHF
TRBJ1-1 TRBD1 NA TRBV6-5 TGTGCCAGCAGTTACTCGGACAGGGGGCCGAGTGAAGCTTTCTTT CASSYSDRGPSEAFF
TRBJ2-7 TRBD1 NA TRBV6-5 TGTGCCAGCAGTTACTCAGGGACAGGCCCCTACGAGCAGTACTTC CASSYSGTGPYEQYF
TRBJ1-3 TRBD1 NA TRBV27 TGTGCCAGCAGCCTGGTGGGGACAGGGGGCAACACCATATATTTT CASSLVGTGGNTIYF
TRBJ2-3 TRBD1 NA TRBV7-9 TGTGCCAGCAGCCGGACAGGGACTACAGATACGCAGTATTTT CASSRTGTTDTQYF
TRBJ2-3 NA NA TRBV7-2 TGTGCCAGCAGCTTGGGCTTGCGAATGCCCGGAGATACGCAGTATTTT CASSLGLRMPGDTQYF
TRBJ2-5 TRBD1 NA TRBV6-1 TGTGCCAGCAGGGACAGGGGGGGAGGCGAGACCCAGTACTTC CASRDRGGGETQYF